Sequencing of this TCR beta chain was carried out in a study of cytomegalovirus exposure and HLA in healthy donors. Broader study findings: Roughly 170 TCR beta chains were listed as cytomegalovirus-associated.

Comment on this clone: Its target is not known.

60 Vbeta and 13 Jbeta primers were used in PCR. Sequenced by immunoSEQ multiplex PCR; TCRdb stores in-frame clones only, minus some. The table has around 150,000 clones, more than 70% seen once. Sequences were obtained from PBMCs. The receptor's source is a man aged 45-65 years in good health and CMV-seronegative.

The CDR3 protein is CASSGGIGMFF. The CDR3 DNA reads TGCGCCAGCAGTGGTGGAATCGGGATGTTCTTC. This chain connects TRBV10-1 to TRBJ2-1; D perhaps matches TRBD2 (5 bases). The CDR3 sequence is 11 residues long. The ends were cut back, 4 bases at V and 15 bases at J, with 13 bases in the middle. Looked up from germline, CDR1 is WNHNN and CDR2 is SYGVQD (reference sequence).